The 6 T cell receptor beta chains given below trace back to one sample, sequenced in a study of HIV-infected children after antiretroviral therapy interruption. A 3' RACE protocol on RNA, with unique molecular identifiers, produced the TCR library. TCRdb redid the calling of the 3' RACE reads with MiXCR, one entry per CDR3 protein. Of around 15,000 distinct CDR3 sequences in the sample, about 3.4% were seen once. Treatment here: PENTA 11 planned treatment interruption arm or continuous ART arm. Sequencing was performed on CD45RO+ CD8+ T cells from PBMCs, pooled from several time points, taken from a donor given antiretroviral therapy, either interrupted or continuous. Described subset: memory CD8+ CD45RO+ CD45RA- T cells. The source of these receptors is a pool of human donors with HIV.

This clonotype turned up a few times. The chain has TRBV12-3 or TRBV12-4 and TRBJ2-7; D possibly corresponds to TRBD1 (5 bases). The CDR3 totals 14 residues. The germline V and J ends were trimmed by 6 bases and 5 bases, with 17 bases remaining between them. CDR3 protein: CASSSQIRAHEQYF. The CDR3, as DNA: TGTGCCAGCAGCTCTCAGATCAGGGCCCACGAGCAGTACTTC.

This clonotype qualifies as medium-sized. The J gene is TRBJ2-7, the V gene TRBV2; D gene ambiguous. V lost 3 bases and J lost 6, with 12 bases in between. The CDR3 runs to 13 residues. Germline loops: CDR1 SNHLY, CDR2 FYNNEI. CDR3 in DNA: TGTGCCAGCAGTGACCGCATCACCTCCGAGCAGTACTTC. The encoded protein is CASSDRITSEQYF.

This clonotype is classed as medium-sized. This chain links TRBV2 with TRBJ2-3; D not certain. This CDR3 comprises 13 residues. Germline loops: CDR1 SNHLY, CDR2 FYNNEI. The V end lost 8 bases, the J end lost 2 bases, and 11 bases lay between the germline ends. Written as DNA, the CDR3 is TGTGCCAGCTCGGAGCGCGTCACAGATACGCAGTATTTT. Its protein product is CASSERVTDTQYF.

This clonotype was recorded at least ten times. V and J are TRBV6-4 and TRBJ2-3; D unresolved. V shed 2 bases and J shed 4 bases, with 7 bases lying between them. The CDR3 loop spans 13 amino acids. The germline V gene encodes CDR1 MRHNA and CDR2 SNTAGT. Here the CDR3 DNA reads TGTGCCAGCAGTGACAAGGAAGCAGATACGCAGTATTTT. This gives the protein CASSDKEADTQYF.

This clonotype has at least ten counts. The chain combines TRBV7-8 with TRBJ2-7; D is uncertain. The V and J ends lost 5 bases and 3 bases respectively, with 8 bases between them. The length of the CDR3 is 12 residues. Germline values: CDR1 SGHVS, CDR2 FQNEAQ. The CDR3: CASSTYNYEQYF. The CDR3 nucleotides read TGTGCCAGCAGCACTTATAACTACGAGCAGTACTTC.

The gene calls are TRBV28 and TRBJ1-1; perhaps TRBD1 as D (6 bases). V lost 8 bases and J 3 bases, leaving 16 bases between the germline ends. In germline, CDR1 is MDHEN, CDR2 SYDVKM. The CDR3 totals 14 residues. The CDR3 loop is CASSQRDIYTEAFF. The CDR3 DNA sequence: TGTGCCAGCTCCCAACGGGACATTTACACTGAAGCTTTCTTT.